This TCR beta chain was recorded in a study of cytomegalovirus exposure and HLA in healthy donors. This clone has a handful of counts. Both 60 Vbeta primers and 13 Jbeta primers went into the PCR. Here immunoSEQ multiplex PCR was the method, and the copy in TCRdb shows in-frame clones only, minus some. This table has 220,000 or so clones, about 77% appearing once. Germline CDR1 and CDR2: SGHRS and YFSETQ. The CDR3 has 20 residues. The V and J ends lost 4 bases and 0 bases, in that order; junction bases with no gene match: 16. The sequencing sample was made of PBMCs. The chain joins TRBV5-1 to TRBJ2-6; 7 positions agree with TRBD1. This TCR was sampled from a woman between 25 and 40 years old in good health and CMV-seronegative. The CDR3 bases are TGCGCCAGCAGCCCTAAACCTCCCGGGACAGTTTCCTCTGGGGCCAACGTCCTGACTTTC. Its protein product is CASSPKPPGTVSSGANVLTF.